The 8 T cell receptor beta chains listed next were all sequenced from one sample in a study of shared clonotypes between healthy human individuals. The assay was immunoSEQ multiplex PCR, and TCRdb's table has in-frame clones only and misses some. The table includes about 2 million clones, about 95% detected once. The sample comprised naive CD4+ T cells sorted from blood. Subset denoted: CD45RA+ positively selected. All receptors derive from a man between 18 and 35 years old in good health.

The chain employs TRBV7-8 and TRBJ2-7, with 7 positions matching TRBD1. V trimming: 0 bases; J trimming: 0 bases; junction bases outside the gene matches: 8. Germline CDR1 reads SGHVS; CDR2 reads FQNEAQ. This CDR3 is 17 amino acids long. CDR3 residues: CASSLASGTDHSYEQYF. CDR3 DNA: TGTGCCAGCAGCTTAGCCTCCGGGACAGACCACTCCTACGAGCAGTACTTC.

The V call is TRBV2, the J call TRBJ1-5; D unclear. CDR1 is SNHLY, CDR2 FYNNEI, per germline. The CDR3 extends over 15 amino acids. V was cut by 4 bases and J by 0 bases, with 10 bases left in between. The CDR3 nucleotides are TGTGCCAGCAGTGCCTCGGGAATTAGCAATCAGCCCCAGCATTTT. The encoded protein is CASSASGISNQPQHF. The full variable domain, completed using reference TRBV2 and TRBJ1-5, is EPEVTQTPSHQVTQMGQEVILRCVPISNHLYFYWYRQILGQKVEFLVSFYNNEISEKSEIFDDQFSVERPDGSNFTLKIRSTKLEDSAMYFCASSASGISNQPQHFGDGTRLSIL.

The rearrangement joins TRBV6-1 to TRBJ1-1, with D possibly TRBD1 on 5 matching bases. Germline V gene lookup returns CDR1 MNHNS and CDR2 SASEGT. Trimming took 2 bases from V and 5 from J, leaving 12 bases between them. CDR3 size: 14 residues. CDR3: CASSERDSVTEAFF. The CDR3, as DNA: TGTGCCAGCAGTGAACGGGACTCTGTAACTGAAGCTTTCTTT.

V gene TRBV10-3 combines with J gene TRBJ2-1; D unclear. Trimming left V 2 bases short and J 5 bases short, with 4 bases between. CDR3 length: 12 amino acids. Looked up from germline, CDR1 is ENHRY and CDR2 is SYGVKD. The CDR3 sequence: CAISEGNNEQFF. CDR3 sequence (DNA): TGTGCCATCAGTGAGGGCAACAATGAGCAGTTCTTC.

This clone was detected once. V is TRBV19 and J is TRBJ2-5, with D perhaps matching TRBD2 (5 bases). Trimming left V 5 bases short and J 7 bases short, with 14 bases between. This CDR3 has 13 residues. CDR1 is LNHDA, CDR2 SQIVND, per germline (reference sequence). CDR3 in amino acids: CASSPSSRGTQYF. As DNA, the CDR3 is TGTGCCAGTAGTCCGTCCTCCCGGGGGACCCAGTACTTC.

The CDR3 loop reads CASSEAGVTQYF. CDR3 bases: TGTGCCAGCAGTGAAGCGGGGGTTACGCAGTATTTT. This chain connects TRBV6-1 to TRBJ2-3; either TRBD1 or TRBD2 may fit D (5 bases each). V lost 0 bases and J 8 bases, leaving 6 bases between the germline ends. Germline assignment: CDR1 MNHNS and CDR2 SASEGT. The length of the CDR3 is 12 residues.

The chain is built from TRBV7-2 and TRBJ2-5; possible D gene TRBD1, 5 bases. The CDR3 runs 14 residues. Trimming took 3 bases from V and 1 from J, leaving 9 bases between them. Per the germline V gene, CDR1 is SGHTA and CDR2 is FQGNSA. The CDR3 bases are TGTGCCAGCAGCTTTGTAACAGGCCAAGAGACCCAGTACTTC. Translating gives CASSFVTGQETQYF.

CDR3 sequence reads: CAWSASGRDRDTQYF. The CDR3 DNA is TGTGCCTGGAGTGCTAGCGGGAGAGATCGAGATACGCAGTATTTT. This rearrangement joins TRBV30 to TRBJ2-3; 10 nucleotides agree with TRBD2. Germline V CDR1 and CDR2: GTSNPN, SVGIG (reference sequence). The CDR3 covers 15 residues. J gave up 5 bases and V 1 base, and 6 bases lay outside the gene matches.